This T cell receptor beta chain comes out of a study of blood T cells in healthy people across ages. Study-level results: Older individuals had lower TCR beta diversity per million T cells (the decline was roughly linear).

The V gene end was trimmed by 2 bases and the J gene end by 0 bases; junction bases not matched to a gene: 9. Germline-derived CDR1 and CDR2 are MNHEY and SMNVEV (reference sequence). This CDR3 contains 18 residues. Through a sample-barcoded 5' primer and a J-beta primer mix, a second PCR was run for roughly 7 to 11 cycles. A 12-random-nucleotide template-switch adaptor tagged each cDNA molecule. TCRdb re-analysed the 5' RACE reads in MiXCR, keeping a single row per CDR3 protein. The sample consists of 1.5 million to 1.9 million distinct CDR3 sequences, roughly 43% of them appearing once. On this clonotype itself: Antigen specificity is unknown.

The draw of peripheral blood yielded roughly 9.1 milliliters from each donor. This chain links TRBV27 with TRBJ1-5; 8 bases align to TRBD1. The sequenced material came from blood. This TCR derives from a woman aged 18-29 years in good health. The chain's CDR3 is CASSLVGQGAYSNQPQHF. CDR3 in DNA: TGTGCCAGCAGTTTAGTGGGTCAGGGGGCCTATAGCAATCAGCCCCAGCATTTT.